In this sample, the clone carrying this T cell receptor beta chain turned up a few times. TCRdb's copy holds only in-frame clones and misses some; the assay was immunoSEQ multiplex PCR. Of 2.3 million or so clones in the sample, roughly 93% were seen once. These data originate in a study of shared clonotypes between healthy human individuals. Germline-derived CDR1 and CDR2 are MGHDK and SYGVNS. CDR3 size: 12 residues. Trimming removed 0 bases at V and 5 bases at J, with 2 bases between. This sequence was found in a man aged 18-30 years in good health. Some clones in this sample may be carry-over from other donors' samples. What was sequenced was naive CD4+ T cells from PBMCs. Described subset: CD45RA+ positively selected. This chain uses TRBV25-1 with TRBJ1-5; no firm D call. CDR3 residues: CASSEYDQPQHF. The CDR3 DNA reads as TGTGCCAGCAGTGAATACGATCAGCCCCAGCATTTT. Filled out from reference TRBV25-1 and TRBJ1-5, the complete variable domain reads EADIYQTPRYLVIGTGKKITLECSQTMGHDKMYWYQQDPGMELHLIHYSYGVNSTEKGDLSSESTVSRIRTEHFPLTLESARPSHTSQYLCASSEYDQPQHFGDGTRLSIL.